The 26 T cell receptor beta chains reported below all come from one sample, sequenced in a study of blood T cell repertoires in COVID-19. The repertoire was sequenced with immunoSEQ multiplex PCR; TCRdb's copy has only in-frame clones and lacks some. The sample includes roughly 170,000 clones, approximately 87% of them seen just once. The sequenced sample was PBMCs or T cells enriched from blood (not recorded which). Receptors were obtained from a woman aged 45-65 years who had recovered from COVID-19.

The chain uses TRBV29-1 and TRBJ1-2; TRBD1 agrees at 10 bases. Trimming at V came to 8 bases and at J to 3 bases, leaving 12 bases not matched to a gene. The V gene's germline CDR1 is SQVTM and CDR2 ANQGSEA. CDR3 length: 15 amino acids. CDR3 in DNA: TGCAGCTCCTATAGGGGGGGGACAGGGGACTATGGCTACACCTTC. Its protein is CSSYRGGTGDYGYTF.

V is TRBV30 and J is TRBJ1-1; D is uncertain. In germline, CDR1 is GTSNPN, CDR2 SVGIG (reference sequence). The CDR3 runs to 11 residues. Trimming left V 4 bases short and J 8 bases short, with 11 bases between. The CDR3 DNA reads as TGTGCCTGGAACGGAGCCGGGGAAGCTTTCTTT. Its translation: CAWNGAGEAFF.

The chain links TRBV5-6 to TRBJ2-3, with 8 positions matching TRBD2. V shed 4 bases, J shed 0 bases, and the junction held 7 bases outside the gene matches. The CDR3 totals 16 residues. From germline, CDR1 is SGHDT and CDR2 YYEEEE. The CDR3 DNA reads as TGTGCCAGCAGCCTCACTAGCGGTCCAAGCACAGATACGCAGTATTTT. As protein: CASSLTSGPSTDTQYF.

This chain joins TRBV19 and TRBJ1-5, with D possibly TRBD1 on 6 matching bases. Germline V gene lookup returns CDR1 LNHDA and CDR2 SQIVND (reference sequence). This CDR3 has 15 residues. Trimming removed 9 bases at V and 1 base at J, with 16 bases between. CDR3 region: CASLRGAGSNQPQHF. Here the CDR3 DNA reads TGTGCCAGCCTACGGGGGGCAGGGAGCAATCAGCCCCAGCATTTT.

The gene calls are TRBV6-1 and TRBJ1-1; D ambiguous. V was cut by 0 bases and J by 4 bases, with 12 bases left in between. CDR1 and CDR2 from the germline V gene are MNHNS and SASEGT. The length of the CDR3 is 15 residues. CDR3 protein: CASSEARQSLTEAFF. The CDR3 nucleotides read TGTGCCAGCAGTGAAGCGAGGCAGTCCCTCACTGAAGCTTTCTTT.

CDR3 DNA sequence: TGCGCCAGCACTAACGGAGGACAGGGGGTCACCGGGGAGCTGTTTTTT. Translated: CASTNGGQGVTGELFF. The chain uses TRBV5-1 and TRBJ2-2; TRBD1 matches 10 bases. The V gene's germline CDR1 is SGHRS and CDR2 YFSETQ. The V and J ends lost 6 bases and 4 bases, in that order; junction bases with no gene match: 9. The CDR3 runs 16 residues.

V gene TRBV5-6 combines with J gene TRBJ2-2; D unresolved. V gave up 4 bases and J gave up 1 base, with 2 bases separating them. This CDR3 has 12 residues. Per germline, CDR1 SGHDT and CDR2 YYEEEE. The CDR3 DNA is TGTGCCAGCAGCCAGAACACCGGGGAGCTGTTTTTT. Translating gives CASSQNTGELFF.

The J gene is TRBJ2-5, the V gene TRBV7-9; 9 bases line up with TRBD1. The J segment lost 2 bases and the V segment lost 4 bases, leaving 8 bases of the junction unmatched. The CDR3 runs to 16 residues. The germline V gene has CDR1 SEHNR and CDR2 FQNEAQ (reference sequence). CDR3 nucleotide sequence: TGTGCCAGCAGCTCCCTAACAGGGGGCCATCAAGAGACCCAGTACTTC. This sequence encodes CASSSLTGGHQETQYF.

The chain has TRBV5-1 and TRBJ2-1; a weak D match, TRBD1 (5 bases). V was shortened by 0 bases and J by 7 bases, with 11 bases between the two germline ends. Germline V gene lookup returns CDR1 SGHRS and CDR2 YFSETQ. The CDR3 has 14 amino acids. DNA of the CDR3: TGCGCCAGCAGCTTGGCGGCAGGGATGAATGAGCAGTTCTTC. This translates into CASSLAAGMNEQFF.

The chain's CDR3 is CASSFFGRPTDTQYF. The CDR3 region has the DNA TGTGCCAGCAGCTTCTTTGGCAGGCCCACAGATACGCAGTATTTT. The chain uses TRBV11-2 and TRBJ2-3; D is unresolved. V shed 3 bases and J shed 2 bases, with 12 bases lying between them. Germline V gene sequence: CDR1 SGHAT, CDR2 FQNNGV. The CDR3 has 15 residues.

The gene calls are TRBV6-5 and TRBJ1-1; D unresolved. The CDR3 has 15 residues. V was pared by 0 bases and J by 4 bases, with 12 bases between. CDR1 and CDR2 from the germline V gene are MNHEY and SVGAGI. CDR3 nucleotides: TGTGCCAGCAGTTACTCTGTGGAGGGCGGCACTGAAGCTTTCTTT. This translates into CASSYSVEGGTEAFF.

The DNA for the CDR3 is TGCGCCAGCAGTCCATGGGACAGGGCTGAAGCTTTCTTT. It encodes CASSPWDRAEAFF. The chain recombines TRBV10-1 with TRBJ1-1, with 9 positions matching TRBD1. From germline, CDR1 is WNHNN and CDR2 SYGVQD (reference sequence). Unmatched junction bases numbered 4, after V lost 5 bases and J lost 6 bases. This CDR3 is built from 13 residues.

The J gene is TRBJ2-3, the V gene TRBV19; D perhaps matches TRBD2 (5 bases). The CDR3 totals 18 residues. The V end was cut by 1 base, the J end by 0 bases, with 17 bases between. Germline values: CDR1 LNHDA, CDR2 SQIVND (reference sequence). Written as DNA, the CDR3 is TGTGCCAGTAGTATAGTCTCAACGAGCGGAGCTAGCACAGATACGCAGTATTTT. It yields the protein CASSIVSTSGASTDTQYF.

The rearrangement uses TRBV29-1 and TRBJ2-1; D is uncertain. Germline CDR1 SQVTM, CDR2 ANQGSEA. Trimming cost V 7 bases and J 5 bases, with 6 bases left between them. CDR3 length: 10 residues. The CDR3 DNA sequence: TGCAGCGCGGCCGACAATGAGCAGTTCTTC. It encodes CSAADNEQFF.

V and J are TRBV19 and TRBJ1-1; D is unclear. V was pared by 7 bases and J by 0 bases, with 9 bases between. This CDR3 has 13 amino acids. CDR1 and CDR2 from the germline V gene are LNHDA and SQIVND (reference sequence). CDR3 sequence (DNA): TGTGCCAGTACTCCCTCCTTGAACACTGAAGCTTTCTTT. The encoded protein is CASTPSLNTEAFF. Filled out from reference TRBV19 and TRBJ1-1, the complete variable domain reads DGGITQSPKYLFRKEGQNVTLSCEQNLNHDAMYWYRQDPGQGLRLIYYSQIVNDFQKGDIAEGYSVSREKKESFPLTVTSAQKNPTAFYLCASTPSLNTEAFFGQGTRLTVV.

The V gene is TRBV19, the J gene TRBJ2-6; TRBD2 might be the D (5 bases). Germline values: CDR1 LNHDA, CDR2 SQIVND (reference sequence). V lost 4 bases and J lost 0, with 10 bases in between. The CDR3 is 16 amino acids. As DNA, the CDR3 is TGTGCCAGTAGTAAAAAAGCGGACTCTGGGGCCAACGTCCTGACTTTC. This translates into CASSKKADSGANVLTF.

The J gene is TRBJ1-1, the V gene TRBV18, with TRBD1 matching over 8 bases. The germline V gene encodes CDR1 KGHSH and CDR2 LQKENI. CDR3 length: 17 amino acids. Trimming cost V 6 bases and J 3 bases; bases outside gene matches: 15. As DNA, the CDR3 is TGTGCCAGCTCCCCAAGGCCGCAGACAGGGGCCCACACTGAAGCTTTCTTT. Encoded protein: CASSPRPQTGAHTEAFF.

The CDR3 here is CASSLAGDRNTEAFF. The CDR3 DNA is TGTGCCAGCAGCTTAGCGGGGGACAGGAACACTGAAGCTTTCTTT. The V and J genes are TRBV7-8 and TRBJ1-1, with TRBD1 identical over 7 bases. CDR3 length equals 15 residues. CDR1 is SGHVS and CDR2 is FQNEAQ in the germline V gene. Unmatched junction bases numbered 2, after V lost 0 bases and J lost 1 base.

The genes are TRBV11-1 and TRBJ2-5; D possibly corresponds to TRBD2 (5 bases). Trimming pared 3 bases from V and 1 base from J, leaving 15 bases between. Germline V gene data show CDR1 as SGHAT and CDR2 as FQDESV (reference sequence). The CDR3 length is 16 residues. The DNA for the CDR3 is TGTGCCAGCAGCTTCCAAAGGAGCGGTACCCAAGAGACCCAGTACTTC. As protein: CASSFQRSGTQETQYF.

The chain is built from TRBV15 and TRBJ1-2, with 7 bases lining up with TRBD1. CDR3 length: 16 amino acids. V gave up 5 bases and J gave up 3 bases; unmatched junction bases: 12. Germline V lookup: CDR1 LNHNV, CDR2 YYDKDF (reference sequence). CDR3 in amino acids: CATSQPYRGEDYGYTF. Here the CDR3 DNA reads TGTGCCACCAGCCAACCCTACAGGGGCGAGGACTATGGCTACACCTTC.

CDR3 region: CASSGGLLPRTDTQYF. DNA of the CDR3: TGTGCCAGCAGCGGGGGACTTTTACCTCGCACAGATACGCAGTATTTT. The chain recombines TRBV5-4 with TRBJ2-3; D is perhaps TRBD2 (6 bases). Germline V gene sequence: CDR1 SGHNT, CDR2 YYREEE (reference sequence). V lost 4 bases, J lost 1 base, and 16 bases lay in between. The length of the CDR3 is 16 residues.

The chain is built from TRBV30 and TRBJ1-1; D is ambiguous. Germline CDR1 reads GTSNPN; CDR2 reads SVGIG (reference sequence). Trimming took 2 bases from V and 3 from J, leaving 13 bases between them. This CDR3 comprises 14 residues. The CDR3 here is CAWSSGQMDTEAFF. Here the CDR3 DNA reads TGTGCCTGGAGTTCGGGTCAGATGGACACTGAAGCTTTCTTT.

This clone has a single count. The CDR3 here is CASSLASGGRLTDNEQFF. CDR3 nucleotide sequence: TGTGCCAGCAGCTTAGCCAGCGGGGGGCGACTAACCGACAATGAGCAGTTCTTC. The chain uses TRBV7-8 and TRBJ2-1; 9 bases fit TRBD2. J was trimmed by 5 bases and V by 0 bases; bases with no gene match: 11. In germline, CDR1 is SGHVS, CDR2 FQNEAQ. The CDR3 is 18 amino acids.

The chain uses TRBV30 and TRBJ1-5, with D maybe TRBD1 (5 bases). Germline V gene sequence: CDR1 GTSNPN, CDR2 SVGIG (reference sequence). Trimming left V 2 bases short and J 11 bases short, with 16 bases between. The CDR3 runs 13 residues. In nucleotides, the CDR3 is TGTGCCTGGAGTAACGGGGAGGGGCAGACCCAGCATTTT. Translation: CAWSNGEGQTQHF.

The chain carries TRBV27 and TRBJ1-5; D not certain. This CDR3 is built from 15 residues. The V and J ends lost 6 bases and 3 bases respectively, with 15 bases between them. The V gene's germline CDR1 is MNHEY and CDR2 SMNVEV (reference sequence). The CDR3 reads CASRPNWAPNQPQHF. The CDR3 DNA reads as TGTGCCAGCAGGCCAAATTGGGCCCCCAATCAGCCCCAGCATTTT.

The chain carries TRBV27 and TRBJ2-1; D perhaps matches TRBD2 (6 bases). The CDR3 sequence is 17 residues long. V shed 2 bases and J shed 2 bases, with 16 bases lying between them. Per the germline V gene, CDR1 is MNHEY and CDR2 is SMNVEV (reference sequence). The CDR3 DNA is TGTGCCAGCAGTTTAGACGCCCGCGGGGCGGCCTACAATGAGCAGTTCTTC. Its protein product is CASSLDARGAAYNEQFF.